Following are 2 T cell receptor beta chains from one sample sequenced in a study of blood T cell repertoires in COVID-19. The protocol was immunoSEQ multiplex PCR, while the TCRdb copy is restricted to in-frame clones and leaves out a portion. The repertoire holds about 430,000 clones, with about 88% as singletons. Sequencing was done on a sample of PBMCs or T cells enriched from blood (not recorded which). The receptors come from a woman aged 18-29 years who had been exposed to COVID-19.

A single count supports this clone. The chain uses TRBV18 and TRBJ1-1, with a possible D match to TRBD1 (6 bases). The ends were cut back, 0 bases at V and 1 base at J, with 9 bases in the middle. This CDR3 comprises 15 residues. Germline CDR1 KGHSH, CDR2 LQKENI. CDR3 region: CASSPPGTRNTEAFF. The CDR3, as DNA: TGTGCCAGCTCACCACCTGGGACACGGAACACTGAAGCTTTCTTT.

The chain combines TRBV7-9 with TRBJ1-5; D remains unclear. This CDR3 spans 15 amino acids. The germline V and J ends were trimmed by 5 bases and 1 base, with 12 bases remaining between them. Germline CDR1 and CDR2: SEHNR and FQNEAQ (reference sequence). The CDR3 bases are TGTGCCAGCAGCAAGGGAGGGTTAAGCAATCAGCCCCAGCATTTT. Protein: CASSKGGLSNQPQHF.